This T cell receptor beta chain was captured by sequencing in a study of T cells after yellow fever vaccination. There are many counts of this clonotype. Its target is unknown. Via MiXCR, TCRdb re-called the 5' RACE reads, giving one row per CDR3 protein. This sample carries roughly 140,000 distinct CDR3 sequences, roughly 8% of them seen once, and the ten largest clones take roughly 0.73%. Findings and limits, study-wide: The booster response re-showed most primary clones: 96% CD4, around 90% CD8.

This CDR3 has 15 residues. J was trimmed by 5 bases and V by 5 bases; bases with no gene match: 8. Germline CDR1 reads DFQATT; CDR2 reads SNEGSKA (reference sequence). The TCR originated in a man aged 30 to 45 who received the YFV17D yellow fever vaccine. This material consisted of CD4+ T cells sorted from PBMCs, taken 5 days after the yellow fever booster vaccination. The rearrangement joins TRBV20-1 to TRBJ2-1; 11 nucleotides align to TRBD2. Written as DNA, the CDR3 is TGCAGTGCTGCCGATAGCGGGAGGGCCCACAATGAGCAGTTCTTC. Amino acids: CSAADSGRAHNEQFF.